These 25 T cell receptor beta chains were all obtained from the same sample, sequenced in a study of graft-versus-host responses after intestinal transplantation (dated by TCRdb to about 2021). Antigen specificity for these receptors is unknown. Taken with the paper, the label for time point translates to: cells obtained before transplantation from donor or recipient. The library was made by the immunoSEQ multiplex PCR assay. The immuneACCESS repertoire file appears here via TCRdb, limited to in-frame rearrangements. These files lack a portion of the clones; in checked studies, under half of the deficit traces to unresolved V genes, and the cause of the others is not known. The sample table shows about 110,000 clones, and 85% to 95% are seen once. Jointly, the top ten make up 0.2% to 0.25% of the sample. The sample in question was unstimulated CD4+ T cells sorted from spleen or lymph node cells, obtained before transplant. The receptor source for this set is a human donor who was the organ donor for an intestinal transplant.

This chain links TRBV5-1 with TRBJ2-5; D may be TRBD2 (6 bases). V was trimmed by 4 bases and J by 2 bases, leaving 15 bases between them. The length of the CDR3 is 15 residues. CDR1 is SGHRS, CDR2 YFSETQ, per germline. CDR3 DNA sequence: TGCGCCAGCAGCCTTGCGGGGCGACTACAAGAGACCCAGTACTTC. Protein product: CASSLAGRLQETQYF.

The rearrangement uses TRBV6-5 and TRBJ1-1, with D unresolved. The CDR3 covers 12 residues. CDR1 and CDR2 from the germline V gene are MNHEY and SVGAGI. V was pared by 7 bases and J by 0 bases, with 6 bases between. The CDR3 DNA reads TGTGCCAGCAAACAGCTGAACACTGAAGCTTTCTTT. This gives the protein CASKQLNTEAFF.

This clone was picked up one time. The identical CDR3 is also encoded by other nucleotide sequences in the sample. The CDR3 region is CASSLGTVNTEAFF. The CDR3 region has the DNA TGTGCCAGCAGCTTAGGGACAGTGAACACTGAAGCTTTCTTT. The rearrangement uses TRBV7-9 and TRBJ1-1; TRBD1 might be the D (6 bases). The CDR3 loop spans 14 amino acids. Looked up from germline, CDR1 is SEHNR and CDR2 is FQNEAQ (reference sequence). Trimming removed 1 base at V and 0 bases at J, with 6 bases between. Together with reference TRBV7-9 and TRBJ1-1, the CDR3 gives the full variable domain: DTGVSQNPRHKITKRGQNVTFRCDPISEHNRLYWYRQTLGQGPEFLTYFQNEAQLEKSRLLSDRFSAERPKGSFSTLEIQRTEQGDSAMYLCASSLGTVNTEAFFGQGTRLTVV.

The chain carries TRBV6-1 and TRBJ2-1; 7 bases are a match to TRBD2. Trimming cost V 8 bases and J 4 bases; bases outside gene matches: 5. The CDR3 runs to 13 residues. CDR1 and CDR2 (germline): MNHNS, SASEGT. CDR3 residues: CASGEGLYNEQFF. DNA of the CDR3: TGTGCCAGCGGGGAGGGACTTTACAATGAGCAGTTCTTC.

V gene TRBV5-1 combines with J gene TRBJ2-5; 14 positions agree with TRBD2. CDR3 length equals 17 residues. CDR1 SGHRS and CDR2 YFSETQ come from the germline V gene. Losses at the gene ends were 1 base for V and 3 bases for J; bases not matched to a gene: 5. CDR3 protein: CASSLRPGLAGEETQYF. The CDR3, as DNA: TGCGCCAGCAGCTTGAGGCCGGGACTAGCGGGGGAAGAGACCCAGTACTTC. The variable domain in full, completed from reference TRBV5-1 and TRBJ2-5, reads KAGVTQTPRYLIKTRGQQVTLSCSPISGHRSVSWYQQTPGQGLQFLFEYFSETQRNKGNFPGRFSGRQFSNSRSEMNVSTLELGDSALYLCASSLRPGLAGEETQYFGPGTRLLVL.

The J gene is TRBJ2-5, the V gene TRBV4-2; 9 nucleotides match TRBD2. The CDR3 extends over 15 amino acids. CDR1 LGHNA and CDR2 YNFKEQ come from the germline V gene. V dropped 4 bases and J dropped 1; count of bases not matched to a gene: 4. The CDR3 is CASSRRTSAQETQYF. In DNA, the CDR3 is TGTGCCAGCAGCCGACGGACTAGCGCCCAAGAGACCCAGTACTTC.

This sequence joins TRBV6-5 and TRBJ2-7; 9 nucleotides match TRBD1. The CDR3 covers 14 residues. The V segment lost 8 bases and the J segment 1 base; nucleotides outside the gene matches: 6. In germline, CDR1 is MNHEY, CDR2 SVGAGI. The CDR3 DNA reads as TGTGCCAGCTGGGGGACAGGGCTTTCCTACGAGCAGTACTTC. The encoded protein is CASWGTGLSYEQYF.

Concerning this clone: Other DNA sequences in this sample translate to the same CDR3. This chain links TRBV28 with TRBJ2-5, with 7 bases fitting TRBD1. Trimming took 3 bases from V and 3 from J; bases not matched to a gene: 13. CDR1 MDHEN and CDR2 SYDVKM come from the germline V gene. The CDR3 totals 17 residues. The CDR3 coding sequence is TGTGCCAGCAGTTTCGTCAAAGGGGGCGGTTATGAAGAGACCCAGTACTTC. Protein sequence: CASSFVKGGGYEETQYF.

This rearrangement joins TRBV28 to TRBJ1-5; TRBD1 matches at 9 bases. The CDR3 contains 15 residues. Germline CDR1 and CDR2: MDHEN and SYDVKM. Trimming at V came to 6 bases and at J to 1 base, leaving 4 bases not matched to a gene. The CDR3 reads CASSRQGGSNQPQHF. For the CDR3, the DNA is TGTGCCAGCAGCAGACAGGGGGGCAGCAATCAGCCCCAGCATTTT. The whole variable domain, remainder taken from reference TRBV28 and TRBJ1-5, is DVKVTQSSRYLVKRTGEKVFLECVQDMDHENMFWYRQDPGLGLRLIYFSYDVKMKEKGDIPEGYSVSREKKERFSLILESASTNQTSMYLCASSRQGGSNQPQHFGDGTRLSIL.

This chain connects TRBV19 to TRBJ2-5, with a possible D match to TRBD1 (5 bases). Trimming shortened V by 5 bases and J by 4 bases, and 8 bases separated the two germline ends. This CDR3 comprises 12 residues. Germline values: CDR1 LNHDA, CDR2 SQIVND (reference sequence). This chain's CDR3 is CASSPGIETQYF. The CDR3 DNA is TGTGCCAGTAGTCCAGGGATAGAGACCCAGTACTTC.

The chain carries TRBV28 and TRBJ1-2, with no clear D. Per the germline V gene, CDR1 is MDHEN and CDR2 is SYDVKM. The CDR3 extends over 13 amino acids. V was trimmed by 3 bases and J by 2 bases, leaving 7 bases between them. The CDR3 is CASSFIENYGYTF. As DNA, the CDR3 is TGTGCCAGCAGTTTTATTGAAAACTATGGCTACACCTTC.

This chain joins TRBV7-8 and TRBJ2-1, with D perhaps matching TRBD2 (6 bases). Germline loops: CDR1 SGHVS, CDR2 FQNEAQ. The CDR3 runs 14 residues. The V end lost 5 bases, the J end lost 4 bases, and 12 bases lay between the germline ends. The chain's CDR3 is CASSRGSGYNEQFF. CDR3 DNA: TGTGCCAGCAGCAGAGGGAGCGGGTACAATGAGCAGTTCTTC.

The V gene is TRBV18, the J gene TRBJ2-7; D gene unclear. V lost 0 bases to trimming and J lost 6 bases, with 9 bases between them. The CDR3 has 13 amino acids. Germline CDR1 reads KGHSH; CDR2 reads LQKENI. The CDR3 here is CASSPPKGGEQYF. Written as DNA, the CDR3 is TGTGCCAGCTCACCACCGAAGGGCGGCGAGCAGTACTTC.

V usage is TRBV28 and J usage is TRBJ1-6; maybe TRBD1 (5 bases). This CDR3 region has 17 residues. Trimming stripped 4 bases from V and 8 bases from J, with 21 bases between. Germline V CDR1 and CDR2: MDHEN, SYDVKM. The CDR3 reads CASSSIIAQGRDSPLHF. DNA for the CDR3: TGTGCCAGCAGTTCAATTATAGCCCAGGGTAGAGATTCACCCCTCCACTTT. Full variable domain (outside the CDR3, taken from reference TRBV28 and TRBJ1-6): DVKVTQSSRYLVKRTGEKVFLECVQDMDHENMFWYRQDPGLGLRLIYFSYDVKMKEKGDIPEGYSVSREKKERFSLILESASTNQTSMYLCASSSIIAQGRDSPLHFGNGTRLTVT.

The CDR3 reads CASSPGTGNEQYF. CDR3 DNA sequence: TGTGCCAGCTCACCGGGGACAGGGAACGAGCAGTACTTC. The chain combines TRBV18 with TRBJ2-7, with 9 positions matching TRBD1. The CDR3 loop spans 13 amino acids. After removal of 3 bases from V and 5 bases from J, the junction contained 2 bases not matched to a gene. Germline-derived CDR1 and CDR2 are KGHSH and LQKENI. The full variable domain, its missing parts supplied by reference TRBV18 and TRBJ2-7, is NAGVMQNPRHLVRRRGQEARLRCSPMKGHSHVYWYRQLPEEGLKFMVYLQKENIIDESGMPKERFSAEFPKEGPSILRIQQVVRGDSAAYFCASSPGTGNEQYFGPGTRLTVT.

This clone was recorded only once. At one of its ends the junction is not consistent with the germline gene, which may arise from a read error. The rearrangement joins TRBV28 to TRBJ2-1, with 7 bases that match TRBD1. CDR3 length equals 16 residues. In germline, CDR1 is MDHEN, CDR2 SYDVKM. CDR3 nucleotides: TGTGCCAGCAGAACTAACAGGGGAAGGTCCTACAATGAGCAGCTCTTC. Protein sequence: CASRTNRGRSYNEQLF. The whole variable domain, filled in from reference TRBV28 and TRBJ2-1, reads DVKVTQSSRYLVKRTGEKVFLECVQDMDHENMFWYRQDPGLGLRLIYFSYDVKMKEKGDIPEGYSVSREKKERFSLILESASTNQTSMYLCASRTNRGRSYNEQLFGPGTRLTVL.

The chain recombines TRBV19 with TRBJ1-3; possible D gene TRBD1, 5 bases. With 7 bases removed from V and 0 bases from J, the gap between germline ends came to 16 bases. Germline V gene data show CDR1 as LNHDA and CDR2 as SQIVND (reference sequence). There are 16 residues in the CDR3. The CDR3 spells CASTIDSLFSGNTIYF. For the CDR3, the DNA is TGTGCCAGTACCATCGACAGTCTTTTCTCTGGAAACACCATATATTTT. Supplemented by reference TRBV19 and TRBJ1-3, the full variable domain reads DGGITQSPKYLFRKEGQNVTLSCEQNLNHDAMYWYRQDPGQGLRLIYYSQIVNDFQKGDIAEGYSVSREKKESFPLTVTSAQKNPTAFYLCASTIDSLFSGNTIYFGEGSWLTVV.

The chain carries TRBV18 and TRBJ1-2; TRBD1 aligns across 9 bases. Germline loops: CDR1 KGHSH, CDR2 LQKENI. V shed 6 bases and J 1 base; nucleotides not matched to a gene: 3. This CDR3 has 14 residues. Written as DNA, the CDR3 is TGTGCCAGCTCTCGGGACAGGGATAACTATGGCTACACCTTC. Translation gives CASSRDRDNYGYTF.

The V call is TRBV10-3, the J call TRBJ2-5; 8 bases map to TRBD2. Germline CDR1 is ENHRY and CDR2 is SYGVKD. V trimming: 2 bases; J trimming: 5 bases; junction bases outside the gene matches: 13. CDR3 length: 17 amino acids. The CDR3 DNA sequence: TGTGCCATCAGTGAGGGGATGGGACTAGAATTAGGGGAGACCCAGTACTTC. Translation gives CAISEGMGLELGETQYF.

The V and J genes are TRBV2 and TRBJ2-1, with 7 bases aligning to TRBD2. Germline CDR1 is SNHLY and CDR2 is FYNNEI. Trimming at V came to 0 bases and at J to 9 bases, leaving 8 bases not matched to a gene. The length of the CDR3 is 15 residues. The CDR3 loop reads CASSEALSTGGEQFF. Here the CDR3 DNA reads TGTGCCAGCAGTGAAGCGCTTTCAACGGGAGGTGAGCAGTTCTTC.

The CDR3 spells CASSLPGTSVTGELFF. CDR3 coding DNA: TGTGCCAGCAGCTTACCGGGGACTAGCGTCACCGGGGAGCTGTTTTTT. The rearrangement uses TRBV7-2 and TRBJ2-2, with TRBD2 identical over 10 bases. Germline CDR1 SGHTA, CDR2 FQGNSA. This CDR3 has 16 residues. Trimming took 2 bases from V and 4 from J; bases not matched to a gene: 4.

Only a few counts were recorded for this clone. The chain has TRBV6-6 and TRBJ1-1; 7 bases align to TRBD1. This CDR3 has 12 residues. Germline trimming cut 5 bases from V and 10 bases from J; bases unmatched to any gene: 7. Germline V CDR1 and CDR2: MNHNY, SVGAGI (reference sequence). DNA of the CDR3: TGTGCCAGCAGTAGACAGGGTGGGGGAGCTTTCTTT. Translating gives CASSRQGGGAFF.

This clone was detected only once. The chain joins TRBV5-4 to TRBJ1-3; 7 bases line up with TRBD1. The V gene end was trimmed by 5 bases and the J gene end by 0 bases; junction bases not matched to a gene: 5. Germline V gene data show CDR1 as SGHNT and CDR2 as YYREEE (reference sequence). CDR3 length equals 15 residues. The chain's CDR3 is CASSPRGSSGNTIYF. The CDR3 DNA reads TGTGCCAGCAGTCCCAGGGGGAGCTCTGGAAACACCATATATTTT.

This chain links TRBV4-2 with TRBJ1-5, with D possibly matching TRBD1 (5 bases). The CDR3 sequence is 13 residues long. Germline V gives CDR1 LGHNA, CDR2 YNFKEQ. V was clipped by 1 base and J by 7 bases, with 8 bases between them. CDR3 DNA: TGTGCCAGCAGCCAAGGCGGGGCCCAGCCCCAGCATTTT. This encodes CASSQGGAQPQHF.

The rearrangement uses TRBV7-9 and TRBJ2-4, with 7 bases lining up with TRBD2. CDR3 length: 15 amino acids. V gave up 5 bases and J gave up 6 bases; unmatched junction bases: 10. Germline CDR1 and CDR2: SEHNR and FQNEAQ (reference sequence). The CDR3 DNA reads as TGTGCCAGCAGCCGGGGGGATAGGATCTTAAACATTCAGTACTTC. It codes for CASSRGDRILNIQYF.